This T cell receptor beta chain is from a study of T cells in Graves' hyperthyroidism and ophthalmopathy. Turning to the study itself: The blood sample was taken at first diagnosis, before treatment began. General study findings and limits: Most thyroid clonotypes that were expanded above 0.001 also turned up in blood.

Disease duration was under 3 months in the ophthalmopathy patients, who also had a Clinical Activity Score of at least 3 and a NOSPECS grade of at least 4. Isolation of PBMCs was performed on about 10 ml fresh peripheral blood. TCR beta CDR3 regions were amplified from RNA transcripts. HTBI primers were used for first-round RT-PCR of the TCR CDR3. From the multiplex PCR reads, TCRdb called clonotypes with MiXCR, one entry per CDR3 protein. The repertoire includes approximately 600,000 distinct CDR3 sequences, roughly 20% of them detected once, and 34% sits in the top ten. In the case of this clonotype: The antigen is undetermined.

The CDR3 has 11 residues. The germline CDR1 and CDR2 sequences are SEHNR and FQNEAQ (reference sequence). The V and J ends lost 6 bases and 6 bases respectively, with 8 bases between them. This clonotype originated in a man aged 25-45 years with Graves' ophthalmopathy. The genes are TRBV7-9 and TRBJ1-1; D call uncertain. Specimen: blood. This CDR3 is CASSRNPEAFF. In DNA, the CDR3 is TGTGCCAGCAGTCGCAATCCTGAAGCTTTCTTT.